Shown below are 18 T cell receptor beta chains from a single sample sequenced in a study of blood T cell repertoires in COVID-19 (dated by TCRdb to about 2020). Library method: the immunoSEQ multiplex PCR assay. TCRdb stores this immuneACCESS table with in-frame sequences only. Part of the clones is absent; in the studies checked, under half of the shortfall reflects unresolved V genes, and no reason is known for the rest. For this sample the table gives about 180,000 clones, of which under 90% were detected only once. The ten largest clonotypes hold 15% to 20% of the sample. Material: PBMCs or T cells enriched from blood (not recorded which). These receptors were taken from a man aged 55 to 70 who had recovered from COVID-19.

The chain uses TRBV27 and TRBJ2-7, with D possibly being TRBD2 (5 bases). Germline-derived CDR1 and CDR2 are MNHEY and SMNVEV (reference sequence). V lost 6 bases and J lost 0, with 15 bases in between. The CDR3 sequence is 15 residues long. The CDR3 loop is CASSLSAGGSYEQYF. The CDR3 bases are TGTGCCAGCAGCCTGTCGGCGGGTGGCTCCTACGAGCAGTACTTC.

This chain connects TRBV7-8 to TRBJ1-1, with a tentative D call TRBD1 (5 bases). The germline V and J ends were trimmed by 4 bases and 5 bases, with 11 bases remaining between them. The CDR3 covers 13 residues. CDR1 and CDR2 (germline): SGHVS, FQNEAQ. The CDR3 loop reads CASSWGGDTEAFF. The CDR3 DNA follows: TGTGCCAGCAGCTGGGGGGGGGATACTGAAGCTTTCTTT.

V is TRBV6-5 and J is TRBJ1-5; 8 bases are shared with TRBD1. Trimming removed 5 bases from V and 1 base from J; junction bases left unmatched: 4. The germline V gene encodes CDR1 MNHEY and CDR2 SVGAGI. The CDR3 is 15 residues long. The CDR3 coding sequence is TGTGCCAGCAGTCCACAGGGGGACAGCAATCAGCCCCAGCATTTT. Translated, it gives CASSPQGDSNQPQHF.

The J gene is TRBJ2-3, the V gene TRBV10-3; no clear D gene. The germline V and J ends were trimmed by 0 bases and 6 bases, with 7 bases remaining between them. This CDR3 has 13 amino acids. Per germline, CDR1 ENHRY and CDR2 SYGVKD. This CDR3 reads CAISESKPDTQYF. Written as DNA, the CDR3 is TGTGCCATCAGTGAGTCTAAGCCGGATACGCAGTATTTT.

V usage is TRBV27 and J usage is TRBJ2-3; a weak D match, TRBD2 (6 bases). Germline V gives CDR1 MNHEY, CDR2 SMNVEV (reference sequence). Between the trimmed V and J ends, which lost 4 bases and 4 bases, there was a span of 9 bases. CDR3 length: 13 residues. CDR3 nucleotides: TGTGCCAGCAGTTCCGGGGGATCAGATACGCAGTATTTT. It encodes CASSSGGSDTQYF.

The chain links TRBV19 to TRBJ1-1; D gene uncertain. The CDR3 extends over 11 amino acids. V lost 5 bases and J lost 11, with 12 bases in between. CDR1 is LNHDA, CDR2 SQIVND, per germline (reference sequence). The CDR3 region is CASSGALTAFF. CDR3 coding DNA: TGTGCCAGTAGTGGAGCTCTAACCGCTTTCTTT.

V and J are TRBV30 and TRBJ2-3; maybe TRBD2 (6 bases). V lost 0 bases and J 2 bases, leaving 15 bases between the germline ends. Germline V CDR1 and CDR2: GTSNPN, SVGIG (reference sequence). This CDR3 is 16 amino acids long. CDR3 nucleotides: TGTGCCTGGAGTGTAAGGTACGGGAGCCTCACAGATACGCAGTATTTT. Translating gives CAWSVRYGSLTDTQYF.

This clone was observed a few times. The chain links TRBV10-3 to TRBJ2-3; the D is unclear. V lost 4 bases and J 2 bases, leaving 10 bases between the germline ends. Germline assignment: CDR1 ENHRY and CDR2 SYGVKD. The CDR3 length is 14 residues. The CDR3 is CAISGGTLTDTQYF. The CDR3 nucleotides are TGTGCCATCAGTGGCGGAACGCTCACAGATACGCAGTATTTT.

The CDR3: CATSDPIQSSYNEQFF. The DNA for the CDR3 is TGTGCCACCAGTGATCCCATACAGAGCTCCTACAATGAGCAGTTCTTC. This chain uses TRBV24-1 with TRBJ2-1; no clear D gene. CDR1 KGHDR and CDR2 SFDVKD come from the germline V gene. The CDR3 loop spans 16 amino acids. Trimming cost V 3 bases and J 0 bases, with 11 bases left between them.

The rearrangement uses TRBV5-6 and TRBJ2-7; a weak D match, TRBD1 (5 bases). CDR1 and CDR2 from the germline V gene are SGHDT and YYEEEE. This CDR3 has 14 amino acids. V gave up 0 bases and J gave up 4 bases, with 11 bases separating them. The CDR3 bases are TGTGCCAGCAGCTTGGGCAGGGATGGGTACGAGCAGTACTTC. Protein sequence: CASSLGRDGYEQYF.

The genes are TRBV14 and TRBJ2-3; no firm D call. CDR3 length: 13 residues. Germline-derived CDR1 and CDR2 are SGHDN and FVKESK. V gave up 1 base and J gave up 9 bases, with 11 bases separating them. The CDR3 is CASSQVVTATQYF. Written as DNA, the CDR3 is TGTGCCAGCAGCCAAGTAGTCACCGCGACGCAGTATTTT.

Concerning this clone itself: One end of the junction varies from germline; a read error may be responsible. The J gene is TRBJ2-1, the V gene TRBV7-7, with a tentative D call TRBD2 (7 bases). Germline V lookup: CDR1 SSHAT, CDR2 FNYEAQ (reference sequence). The length of the CDR3 is 15 residues. CDR3 loop: CASSLSGTRDNEQFF. In DNA, the CDR3 is TGTGCTAGCAGCCTAAGCGGGACACGGGACAATGAGCAGTTCTTC.

V usage is TRBV24-1 and J usage is TRBJ2-5; a possible D gene is TRBD1 (5 bases). Trimming removed 0 bases from V and 5 bases from J, with 12 bases in between. This CDR3 has 15 residues. Germline CDR1 and CDR2: KGHDR and SFDVKD. The CDR3 is CATSDLRGAYETQYF. CDR3 DNA sequence: TGTGCCACCAGTGATTTGAGGGGCGCGTATGAGACCCAGTACTTC.

CDR3 DNA sequence: TGTGCCAGCAGCCTGACAGGGTCTAATGAAAAACTGTTTTTT. Encoded protein: CASSLTGSNEKLFF. The V and J genes are TRBV3-1 (or the pseudogene TRBV3-2) and TRBJ1-4; 7 positions match TRBD1. The CDR3 consists of 14 residues. Germline CDR1 is LGHDT and CDR2 is YNNKEL (reference sequence). The ends lost 4 bases at V and 3 bases at J; junction bases unmatched: 2.

The J gene is TRBJ1-4, the V gene TRBV5-1; no reliable D call. This CDR3 comprises 13 residues. Germline CDR1 and CDR2: SGHRS and YFSETQ. Trimming pared 3 bases from V and 8 bases from J, leaving 11 bases between. CDR3 sequence: CASSWRAGEKLFF. The CDR3 DNA sequence: TGCGCCAGCAGCTGGAGGGCTGGAGAAAAACTGTTTTTT. Complete variable domain (other parts from reference TRBV5-1 and TRBJ1-4): KAGVTQTPRYLIKTRGQQVTLSCSPISGHRSVSWYQQTPGQGLQFLFEYFSETQRNKGNFPGRFSGRQFSNSRSEMNVSTLELGDSALYLCASSWRAGEKLFFGSGTQLSVL.

The rearrangement links TRBV3-1 (or the pseudogene TRBV3-2) to TRBJ2-1; the D gene is possibly TRBD2 (5 bases). The germline V and J ends were trimmed by 5 bases and 8 bases, with 16 bases remaining between them. This CDR3 comprises 14 residues. Germline CDR1 LGHDT, CDR2 YNNKEL (reference sequence). CDR3 amino acids: CASSVRTSWDEQFF. DNA for the CDR3: TGTGCCAGCAGCGTCAGGACTTCTTGGGATGAGCAGTTCTTC.

This clone occurred a few times. The V call is TRBV6-5, the J call TRBJ2-1; TRBD2 matches at 8 bases. The V segment lost 6 bases and the J segment 8 bases; nucleotides outside the gene matches: 9. In germline, CDR1 is MNHEY, CDR2 SVGAGI. The CDR3 consists of 14 residues. For the CDR3, the DNA is TGTGCCAGCAGGGGAGCGGGAGTCGGGCATGAGCAGTTCTTC. As protein: CASRGAGVGHEQFF.

V is TRBV28 and J is TRBJ2-7; D is unclear. The CDR3 is 14 amino acids. Trimming removed 2 bases at V and 0 bases at J, with 8 bases between. The germline CDR1 and CDR2 sequences are MDHEN and SYDVKM. The DNA of the CDR3 is TGTGCCAGCAGTTTAGGGCTCGGCTCCTACGAGCAGTACTTC. Its protein product is CASSLGLGSYEQYF.